Listed below are T cell receptor beta chains from one sample, sequenced in a study of T cell responses to AZD1222 COVID-19 vaccine. Assay used: immunoSEQ multiplex PCR; TCRdb lists only in-frame clones, some missing. Counted here are 90,000 to 150,000 clones, over 75% occurring once; the ten biggest clones make up 4% to 4.5%. Specimen: peripheral blood, collected 28 days after the second dose of the MenACWY control vaccine. The source of these receptors is an adult who received the MenACWY meningococcal vaccine as a control. CDR3s include the opening cysteine and the closing phenylalanine or tryptophan. D genes are given only for firm matches. Some rows have no size entry. The others give once, few or many, or a class for an expanded clone.

clone_size: few
v_call: TRBV5-4
d_call: NA
j_call: TRBJ2-3
cdr3_nt: TGTGCCAGCAGCCCCGCGGGACCTTACACAGATACGCAGTATTTT
cdr3_aa: CASSPAGPYTDTQYF

clone_size: NA
v_call: TRBV6-4
d_call: TRBD1
j_call: TRBJ1-2
cdr3_nt: TGTGCCAGCACCAAACAGGGGGCCCCCCACTATGGCTACACCTTC
cdr3_aa: CASTKQGAPHYGYTF

clone_size: NA
v_call: TRBV30
d_call: NA
j_call: TRBJ2-3
cdr3_nt: TGTGCCGGAACGGGACTTAGCACAGATACGCAGTATTTT
cdr3_aa: CAGTGLSTDTQYF

clone_size: many
v_call: TRBV27
d_call: TRBD1
j_call: TRBJ1-3
cdr3_nt: TGTGCCAGCAGGACAGGGCCCTCTGGAAACACCATATATTTT
cdr3_aa: CASRTGPSGNTIYF

clone_size: NA
v_call: TRBV27
d_call: NA
j_call: TRBJ2-7
cdr3_nt: TGTGCCAGCAGTTCCACCTACGAGCAGTACTTC
cdr3_aa: CASSSTYEQYF

clone_size: NA
v_call: TRBV28
d_call: NA
j_call: TRBJ2-7
cdr3_nt: TGTGCCAGCAGTTTATCGAGTCGGGAAGAGCAGTACTTC
cdr3_aa: CASSLSSREEQYF

clone_size: NA
v_call: TRBV29-1
d_call: NA
j_call: TRBJ1-2
cdr3_nt: TGCAGCGTTACAGGCTCTGAAGGCTACACCTTC
cdr3_aa: CSVTGSEGYTF

clone_size: NA
v_call: TRBV28
d_call: TRBD1
j_call: TRBJ2-3
cdr3_nt: TGTGCCAGCAGTGGGACAGGGGGCCGCTTGGATACGCAGTATTTT
cdr3_aa: CASSGTGGRLDTQYF

clone_size: NA
v_call: TRBV7-9
d_call: TRBD2
j_call: TRBJ2-1
cdr3_nt: TGTGCCAGCAGCTTAGGGGAACTAGCGGAAAGCTCCTACAATGAGCAGTTCTTC
cdr3_aa: CASSLGELAESSYNEQFF

clone_size: NA
v_call: TRBV19
d_call: NA
j_call: TRBJ2-5
cdr3_nt: TGTGCCAGTAGTATAACACTGCGGGAGACCCAGTACTTC
cdr3_aa: CASSITLRETQYF

clone_size: few
v_call: TRBV5-1
d_call: NA
j_call: TRBJ2-3
cdr3_nt: TGCGCCAGCAGCTTGGTGGCCACAGATACGCAGTATTTT
cdr3_aa: CASSLVATDTQYF

clone_size: NA
v_call: TRBV4-1
d_call: NA
j_call: TRBJ2-1
cdr3_nt: TGCGCCAGCAGCCAAGAAGGGGGACTCTACAATGAGCAGTTCTTC
cdr3_aa: CASSQEGGLYNEQFF

clone_size: NA
v_call: TRBV19
d_call: NA
j_call: TRBJ1-4
cdr3_nt: TGTGCCAGTAGTCTTCAGGGTCTGGAAAAACTGTTTTTT
cdr3_aa: CASSLQGLEKLFF

clone_size: NA
v_call: TRBV28
d_call: NA
j_call: TRBJ2-7
cdr3_nt: TGTGCCAGCAGTTTAGGGGGGTTCGAGCAGTACTTC
cdr3_aa: CASSLGGFEQYF

clone_size: NA
v_call: TRBV27
d_call: NA
j_call: TRBJ1-4
cdr3_nt: TGTGCCAGCAGTTCCCTGGGGGGGCCAAGGCAGAATGAAAAACTGTTTTTT
cdr3_aa: CASSSLGGPRQNEKLFF

clone_size: NA
v_call: TRBV7-8
d_call: NA
j_call: TRBJ1-5
cdr3_nt: TGTGCCAGCGGAGACCGGATTTATCAGCCCCAGCATTTT
cdr3_aa: CASGDRIYQPQHF

clone_size: NA
v_call: TRBV12-3/TRBV12-4
d_call: NA
j_call: TRBJ2-5
cdr3_nt: TGTGCCAGCAGTACCCCGCTTGGGGAGACCCAGTACTTC
cdr3_aa: CASSTPLGETQYF

clone_size: once
v_call: TRBV18
d_call: NA
j_call: TRBJ1-3
cdr3_nt: TGTGCCAGCTCACTAGTCGCGGACGGACCCTCTGGAAACACCATATATTTT
cdr3_aa: CASSLVADGPSGNTIYF

clone_size: NA
v_call: TRBV7-2
d_call: TRBD2
j_call: TRBJ2-3
cdr3_nt: TGTGCCAGCAGCCGCGTGACTAGCGGGGGGGGCACAGATACGCAGTATTTT
cdr3_aa: CASSRVTSGGGTDTQYF

clone_size: NA
v_call: TRBV6-6
d_call: NA
j_call: TRBJ2-3
cdr3_nt: TGTGCCAGCAGTTACTCGGCCGGAGTGGATACGCAGTATTTT
cdr3_aa: CASSYSAGVDTQYF

clone_size: NA
v_call: TRBV29-1
d_call: TRBD2
j_call: TRBJ2-7
cdr3_nt: TGCAGCGTTGGGGGACTAGCGGGAGAGCCCTCCTACGAGCAGTACTTC
cdr3_aa: CSVGGLAGEPSYEQYF

clone_size: NA
v_call: TRBV14
d_call: NA
j_call: TRBJ2-3
cdr3_nt: TGTGCCAGCAGCCAGGGAGCTCTAGCGACAGATACGCAGTATTTT
cdr3_aa: CASSQGALATDTQYF

clone_size: NA
v_call: TRBV7-2
d_call: NA
j_call: TRBJ2-5
cdr3_nt: TGTGCCAGCGGAAAACGGGGGATGATCGGAGAGACCCAGTACTTC
cdr3_aa: CASGKRGMIGETQYF

clone_size: NA
v_call: TRBV20-1
d_call: NA
j_call: TRBJ1-1
cdr3_nt: TGCAGTGCTAGTACGACGGAAAACACTGAAGCTTTCTTT
cdr3_aa: CSASTTENTEAFF

clone_size: NA
v_call: TRBV29-1
d_call: TRBD1
j_call: TRBJ1-1
cdr3_nt: TGCAGCGCCGGAACAGGGGGCACTGAAGCTTTCTTT
cdr3_aa: CSAGTGGTEAFF

clone_size: NA
v_call: TRBV2
d_call: TRBD1
j_call: TRBJ1-5
cdr3_nt: TGTGCCAGCATAAGGGACAGGGCGGGCAATCAGCCCCAGCATTTT
cdr3_aa: CASIRDRAGNQPQHF

clone_size: NA
v_call: TRBV3-1/TRBV3-2
d_call: NA
j_call: TRBJ2-4
cdr3_nt: TGTGCCAGCAGCCAATCTACAGGGAAAAACATTCAGTACTTC
cdr3_aa: CASSQSTGKNIQYF

clone_size: NA
v_call: TRBV21-1
d_call: NA
j_call: TRBJ2-6
cdr3_nt: TGTGCCAGCAGCAAAGGGCAGACCTCTGGGGCCAACGTCCTGACTTTC
cdr3_aa: CASSKGQTSGANVLTF

clone_size: NA
v_call: TRBV4-2
d_call: NA
j_call: TRBJ2-7
cdr3_nt: TGTGCCAGCAGCCAAGCACGGGCAGCGCCCTACGAGCAGTACTTC
cdr3_aa: CASSQARAAPYEQYF

clone_size: NA
v_call: TRBV2
d_call: TRBD2
j_call: TRBJ2-2
cdr3_nt: TGTGCCAGCATGAGCACTAGCGGACAGTTCGCGAACACCGGGGAGCTGTTTTTT
cdr3_aa: CASMSTSGQFANTGELFF

clone_size: NA
v_call: TRBV12-3/TRBV12-4
d_call: TRBD1
j_call: TRBJ1-1
cdr3_nt: TGTGCCAGCACCCCCTCACAGGGGGCATTCACTTTCTTT
cdr3_aa: CASTPSQGAFTFF

clone_size: NA
v_call: TRBV27
d_call: TRBD2
j_call: TRBJ2-1
cdr3_nt: TGTGCCAGCAGTTCGCCGGTACTAGCGGGGGGTTACAATGAGCAGTTCTTC
cdr3_aa: CASSSPVLAGGYNEQFF

clone_size: NA
v_call: TRBV7-8
d_call: TRBD2
j_call: TRBJ2-7
cdr3_nt: TGTGCCAGCAGAACCACCGGACTAGTGCGTGAGCAGTACTTC
cdr3_aa: CASRTTGLVREQYF

clone_size: NA
v_call: TRBV5-4
d_call: TRBD2
j_call: TRBJ2-2
cdr3_nt: TGTGCCAGCACCATTACCCCGGGAGGGTACACCTTCGGGGAGCTGTTTTTT
cdr3_aa: CASTITPGGYTFGELFF

clone_size: NA
v_call: TRBV19
d_call: TRBD2
j_call: TRBJ2-7
cdr3_nt: TGTGCCAGTAAGACTAGCGGGAGCTACGAGCAGTACTTC
cdr3_aa: CASKTSGSYEQYF

clone_size: NA
v_call: TRBV7-2
d_call: NA
j_call: TRBJ2-5
cdr3_nt: TGTGCCAGCAGCGGCAGGGCTAGCAGACAAGAGACCCAGTACTTC
cdr3_aa: CASSGRASRQETQYF

clone_size: once
v_call: TRBV7-8
d_call: TRBD1
j_call: TRBJ2-7
cdr3_nt: TGTGCCAGCAGCGGAGGACCGGGACAGGGGCACTACGAGCAGTACTTC
cdr3_aa: CASSGGPGQGHYEQYF

clone_size: NA
v_call: TRBV28
d_call: TRBD1
j_call: TRBJ1-4
cdr3_nt: TGTGCCAGCAGACGACCGACAGGGGCTAATGAAAAACTGTTTTTT
cdr3_aa: CASRRPTGANEKLFF

clone_size: NA
v_call: TRBV2
d_call: NA
j_call: TRBJ2-5
cdr3_nt: TGTGCCAGCAGTCCAACTAGGGGACAAGAGACCCAGTACTTC
cdr3_aa: CASSPTRGQETQYF

clone_size: NA
v_call: TRBV4-2
d_call: NA
j_call: TRBJ2-2
cdr3_nt: TGTGCCAGCAGCCGAAAGGGGGTTACAAACACCGGGGAGCTGTTTTTT
cdr3_aa: CASSRKGVTNTGELFF

clone_size: NA
v_call: TRBV6-2/TRBV6-3
d_call: NA
j_call: TRBJ2-1
cdr3_nt: TGTGCCAGCAGTTACCCGGACACACTTAGGAAGCAGTTCTTC
cdr3_aa: CASSYPDTLRKQFF

clone_size: once
v_call: TRBV27
d_call: NA
j_call: TRBJ1-1
cdr3_nt: TGTGCCAGCAGCCTCGGCCGGAACACTGAAGCTTTCTTT
cdr3_aa: CASSLGRNTEAFF

clone_size: once
v_call: TRBV4-3
d_call: NA
j_call: TRBJ1-1
cdr3_nt: TGCGCCAGCAGCGTAATGGGGGAAGGGATATTCACTGAAGCTTTCTTT
cdr3_aa: CASSVMGEGIFTEAFF

clone_size: NA
v_call: TRBV6-1
d_call: NA
j_call: TRBJ2-5
cdr3_nt: TGTGCCAGCAGTGAAGTGAGAGAGGTTTGGATTGAGACCCAGTACTTC
cdr3_aa: CASSEVREVWIETQYF

clone_size: NA
v_call: TRBV7-2
d_call: TRBD1
j_call: TRBJ1-6
cdr3_nt: TGTGCCAGCAGCATCGGACAGGGGAGAGGATGGTCACCCCTCCACTTT
cdr3_aa: CASSIGQGRGWSPLHF

clone_size: NA
v_call: TRBV27
d_call: NA
j_call: TRBJ1-3
cdr3_nt: TGTGCCAGCAGTGAGGGACATCCCTCTGGAAACACCATATATTTT
cdr3_aa: CASSEGHPSGNTIYF

clone_size: NA
v_call: TRBV2
d_call: NA
j_call: TRBJ2-3
cdr3_nt: TGTGCCAGCAGTGCTAGGGTTAGCACAGATACGCAGTATTTT
cdr3_aa: CASSARVSTDTQYF

clone_size: NA
v_call: TRBV6-5
d_call: NA
j_call: TRBJ1-2
cdr3_nt: TGTGCCAGCAGTTCGAATCAGGCTAACTATGGCTACACCTTC
cdr3_aa: CASSSNQANYGYTF

clone_size: NA
v_call: TRBV7-9
d_call: NA
j_call: TRBJ2-1
cdr3_nt: TGTGCCAGCAGCGGTTGGGGAACGGGCGCTGCGGATGAGCAGTTCTTC
cdr3_aa: CASSGWGTGAADEQFF

clone_size: NA
v_call: TRBV6-5
d_call: NA
j_call: TRBJ1-6
cdr3_nt: TGTGCCAGCAGTTACTCGCAGGGCTCCTATAATTCACCCCTCCACTTT
cdr3_aa: CASSYSQGSYNSPLHF